One sample yielded the 4 T cell receptor beta chains listed below, sequenced in a study of T cells in Graves' hyperthyroidism and ophthalmopathy. Amplified TCR beta CDR3 regions came from RNA transcripts. The study used the HTBI primer set for a first-round RT-PCR of the TCR CDR3. TCRdb processed the multiplex PCR reads anew with MiXCR; each CDR3 protein has one entry. The sample has about 360,000 distinct CDR3 sequences; more than 20% are singletons. The sample consisted of blood. The receptors come from a man aged 50 to 59 with Graves' hyperthyroidism.

This clonotype was detected many times. J is TRBJ2-1 and V is TRBV20-1; 9 bases agree with TRBD2. J gave up 1 base and V 2 bases, and 3 bases lay outside the gene matches. Germline CDR1 is DFQATT and CDR2 is SNEGSKA (reference sequence). The CDR3 extends over 15 amino acids. This CDR3 is CSARKTSGSYNEQFF. The CDR3 coding sequence is TGCAGTGCTAGAAAGACTAGCGGTTCCTACAATGAGCAGTTCTTC.

The gene calls are TRBV6-1 and TRBJ2-1, with D tentatively TRBD1 (5 bases). Trimming removed 6 bases at V and 4 bases at J, with 13 bases between. The CDR3 covers 14 residues. CDR1 is MNHNS and CDR2 is SASEGT in the germline V gene. CDR3 sequence reads: CASRPLGQYNEQFF. The DNA for the CDR3 is TGTGCCAGCAGACCTCTAGGACAATACAATGAGCAGTTCTTC.

This chain links TRBV5-1 with TRBJ2-1; the D gene is possibly TRBD2 (6 bases). The germline V gene has CDR1 SGHRS and CDR2 YFSETQ. Trimming removed 0 bases at V and 4 bases at J, with 14 bases between. The CDR3 contains 16 residues. The CDR3 sequence is CASSLVSGGGYNEQFF. The CDR3 DNA is TGCGCCAGCAGCTTGGTTTCCGGGGGAGGTTACAATGAGCAGTTCTTC.

The rearrangement links TRBV5-4 to TRBJ1-1; D is possibly TRBD1 (6 bases). V lost 4 bases and J lost 1, with 14 bases in between. CDR3 length: 15 amino acids. Germline CDR1 and CDR2: SGHNT and YYREEE (reference sequence). CDR3 bases: TGTGCCAGCAGCCCCCGGGCGGGGGCGAACACTGAAGCTTTCTTT. Translated: CASSPRAGANTEAFF.